This is a list of T cell receptor beta chains from one sample in a study of T cell changes during pregnancy in multiple sclerosis. The assay was immunoSEQ multiplex PCR, and TCRdb's table has in-frame clones only and misses some. The sample includes about 20,000 clones, 88% of them seen just once. The material was CD8+ T cells from peripheral blood mononuclear cells, obtained in the third trimester of pregnancy. The receptors originated from a female donor in good health, enrolled as a control in a pregnancy study. Each CDR3 is given without its conserved first and last residue.

len,v_gene,j_gene,CDR3aa
13,TRBV4-2,TRBJ2-5,ASSQDRGGQETQY
10,TRBV7-2,TRBJ2-1,ASSPGGYEQF
11,TRBV9,TRBJ2-1,ASSPGAPDEQF
13,TRBV7-8,TRBJ1-4,ASSKEGTGFEKLF
16,TRBV9,TRBJ2-1,ASSVGGGGLARYNEQF
15,TRBV10-2,TRBJ2-7,ASSPTFEAGISYEQY
12,TRBV27,TRBJ2-3,ASRLAGSTDTQY
12,TRBV27,TRBJ2-7,ASSPTEIFYEQY
11,TRBV7-3,TRBJ2-5,ASSLGTEETQY
14,TRBV10-3,TRBJ1-1,AIKGTGGFADTEAF
12,TRBV30,TRBJ2-3,AWSVLGVTDTQY
12,TRBV7-3,TRBJ1-2,ASSLTGTGDGYT
13,TRBV7-9,TRBJ2-3,ASSPPGVSTDTQY
12,TRBV6-6,TRBJ2-1,ASNDRVSNNEQF
15,TRBV7-9,TRBJ2-3,ASSLDFSGDLTDTQY
13,TRBV2,TRBJ1-2,ASSEREATNYGYT
12,TRBV4-1,TRBJ1-2,ASSQDSLSEGYT
12,TRBV9,TRBJ2-1,ASSPWGDYNEQF
11,TRBV5-1,TRBJ1-1,ASSLGGNTEAF
13,TRBV28,TRBJ2-1,ASRPSPPRYNEQF